This T cell receptor beta chain was recovered during a study of response to subunit inactivated influenza vaccine. The CDR3 loop spans 16 amino acids. Germline CDR1 SEHNR, CDR2 FQNEAQ (reference sequence). V was clipped by 2 bases and J by 15 bases, with 26 bases between them. TCRdb reanalysed the RT-PCR reads using MiXCR and keeps one entry per CDR3 protein. This table has about 830,000 distinct CDR3 sequences, 15% to 20% appearing once. This clonotype originated in a man aged 50 to 60 who received an inactivated influenza vaccine. The chain couples TRBV7-9 to TRBJ2-1; either TRBD1 or TRBD2 may fit D (6 bases each). The input for sequencing was PBMCs from blood, taken roughly 5 days after vaccination. Here the CDR3 reads CASSLRGAAEATIRFF. The CDR3 DNA sequence: TGTGCCAGCAGCTTAAGGGGGGCAGCTGAAGCCACTATTCGGTTCTTC.